This T cell receptor (beta chain) stems from a study of tumor and adjacent non-tumor tissue in lung cancer. The template was RNA from unsorted bulk tissue. More than 3 cm separated this lung sample from the edge of the tumor. Three rounds of nested PCR, following a modified ARM-PCR protocol, produced the TCRbeta library. TCRdb fed the multiplex PCR reads into MiXCR, producing one record per CDR3 protein. Of 60,000 to 100,000 distinct CDR3 sequences in the sample, approximately 82% were seen once. V was cut by 7 bases and J by 2 bases, with 12 bases left in between. The germline gives CDR1 MNHEY, CDR2 SVGEGT. The CDR3 has 15 residues.

This clonotype was obtained from a man in his sixties or seventies with non-small cell lung cancer. The sample consisted of distant non-tumor lung tissue. The chain links TRBV6-2 or TRBV6-3 to TRBJ2-6; no firm D call. The CDR3 DNA reads TGTGCCAGCACTTGGTGGGCCACTGGGGCCAACGTCCTGACTTTC. Translated: CASTWWATGANVLTF.